Presented here are 16 T cell receptor beta chains from one specimen sequenced in a study of CD8 T cells in Susac syndrome. Random hexamers primed reverse transcription of about 0.45 to 1 ug RNA. TCRdb itself ran the immunoSEQ multiplex PCR reads through MiXCR, one entry per CDR3 protein. The data show 100,000 to 150,000 distinct CDR3 sequences, over 85% seen once. Sequencing was performed on CD4+ T cells from PBMCs. These receptors were taken from a human donor in good health.

The chain employs TRBV10-3 and TRBJ2-3; 11 bases fit TRBD2. Germline values: CDR1 ENHRY, CDR2 SYGVKD. The trim removed 10 bases at V and 2 bases at J, leaving 5 bases unmatched. The CDR3 is made up of 14 amino acids. In nucleotides, the CDR3 is TGTGCCAACGAACTAGCGGGAGTCACAGATACGCAGTATTTT. Translation gives CANELAGVTDTQYF.

This clonotype has only one observation. The J gene is TRBJ2-7, the V gene TRBV6-1; 8 bases agree with TRBD1. Trimming at V came to 6 bases and at J to 3 bases, leaving 16 bases not matched to a gene. CDR1 and CDR2 (germline): MNHNS, SASEGT. The CDR3 runs 17 residues. CDR3 DNA: TGTGCCAGCAGATCCCGGACAGGGATAGGTGAGAGCTACGAGCAGTACTTC. Amino acid sequence: CASRSRTGIGESYEQYF.

This chain connects TRBV12-3 or TRBV12-4 to TRBJ2-7; 9 nucleotides line up with TRBD2. J gave up 5 bases and V 3 bases, and 8 bases lay outside the gene matches. The length of the CDR3 is 15 residues. CDR3 in amino acids: CASSFIGLAGNEQYF. CDR3 bases: TGTGCCAGCAGTTTTATCGGGCTAGCGGGAAACGAGCAGTACTTC.

This chain links TRBV3-1 with TRBJ2-5; D is tentatively TRBD1 or TRBD2 (6 bases each). CDR3 length equals 16 residues. Germline CDR1 reads LGHDT; CDR2 reads YNNKEL (reference sequence). V shed 0 bases and J shed 3 bases, with 14 bases lying between them. The CDR3 DNA reads TGTGCCAGCAGCCAAGATCGGCTGGGGGGCGAAGAGACCCAGTACTTC. This encodes CASSQDRLGGEETQYF.

This chain links TRBV6-1 with TRBJ1-2, with 7 nucleotides matching TRBD1. The CDR3 length is 13 residues. From germline, CDR1 is MNHNS and CDR2 SASEGT. V was pared by 6 bases and J by 7 bases, with 8 bases of the junction left unmatched. CDR3 loop: CASSPMTGFGYTF. CDR3 nucleotide sequence: TGTGCCAGCAGCCCGATGACAGGGTTTGGCTACACCTTC.

The chain uses TRBV27 and TRBJ1-2, with D perhaps TRBD1 (5 bases). The length of the CDR3 is 13 residues. Germline-derived CDR1 and CDR2 are MNHEY and SMNVEV (reference sequence). The V end was cut by 8 bases, the J end by 8 bases, with 18 bases between. The CDR3 DNA follows: TGTGCCAGCGCAAAAGCGGGGGAGAGCGGCTACACCTTC. Its translation: CASAKAGESGYTF.

V and J are TRBV19 and TRBJ2-5, with a weak D call TRBD2 (5 bases). V was cut by 5 bases and J by 4 bases, with 8 bases left in between. The CDR3 contains 12 residues. Looked up from germline, CDR1 is LNHDA and CDR2 is SQIVND (reference sequence). This CDR3 reads CASSGSGETQYF. The CDR3 DNA reads as TGTGCCAGTAGTGGGAGCGGAGAGACCCAGTACTTC.

This rearrangement joins TRBV7-9 to TRBJ2-2, with TRBD2 matching over 9 bases. CDR3 length: 17 residues. The germline V gene has CDR1 SEHNR and CDR2 FQNEAQ (reference sequence). V trimming: 5 bases; J trimming: 3 bases; junction bases outside the gene matches: 10. CDR3 in amino acids: CASSATSGTSYTGELFF. The CDR3 bases are TGTGCCAGCAGCGCAACCTCCGGGACTAGCTACACCGGGGAGCTGTTTTTT.

This chain connects TRBV5-1 to TRBJ1-4; tentatively, D is TRBD1 (6 bases). The germline gives CDR1 SGHRS, CDR2 YFSETQ. There are 14 residues in the CDR3. Trimming removed 4 bases at V and 5 bases at J, with 12 bases between. In DNA form, the CDR3 reads TGCGCCAGCAGCCTGGGGGCTTCGAATGAAAAACTGTTTTTT. It translates to CASSLGASNEKLFF.

The chain carries TRBV6-6 and TRBJ2-1, with D unclear. Germline V gene lookup returns CDR1 MNHNY and CDR2 SVGAGI (reference sequence). Trimming removed 2 bases at V and 0 bases at J, with 11 bases between. This CDR3 has 16 residues. As DNA, the CDR3 is TGTGCCAGCAGTTACGCGACTTCGAGCTCCTACAATGAGCAGTTCTTC. Residues: CASSYATSSSYNEQFF.

The chain recombines TRBV7-9 with TRBJ1-2; 7 bases line up with TRBD1. This CDR3 contains 15 residues. J lost 6 bases, V lost 5 bases, and 12 bases had no gene match. The germline CDR1 and CDR2 sequences are SEHNR and FQNEAQ (reference sequence). CDR3 in amino acids: CASSPGQTGLDGYTF. The CDR3 nucleotides read TGTGCCAGCAGCCCAGGACAGACAGGGTTGGATGGCTACACCTTC.

V is TRBV29-1 and J is TRBJ1-1, with a possible D match to TRBD1 (5 bases). The CDR3 consists of 13 residues. V was trimmed by 4 bases and J by 2 bases, leaving 11 bases between them. Germline lookup yields CDR1 SQVTM and CDR2 ANQGSEA. The CDR3: CSVVQAINTEAFF. The CDR3 bases are TGCAGCGTTGTACAGGCGATAAACACTGAAGCTTTCTTT.

This chain joins TRBV20-1 and TRBJ2-3; the D gene could be TRBD1 or TRBD2 (5 bases each). CDR1 DFQATT and CDR2 SNEGSKA come from the germline V gene (reference sequence). The CDR3 is made up of 15 amino acids. Trimming removed 1 base at V and 6 bases at J, with 17 bases between. The DNA of the CDR3 is TGCAGTGCTAGAGGCTGGGACGGCCATTTGGATACGCAGTATTTT. It translates to CSARGWDGHLDTQYF.

The rearrangement uses TRBV19 and TRBJ2-6; TRBD2 might be the D (5 bases). Germline lookup yields CDR1 LNHDA and CDR2 SQIVND (reference sequence). V gave up 1 base and J gave up 0 bases, with 7 bases separating them. This CDR3 has 16 amino acids. Here the CDR3 reads CASSIGGSSGANVLTF. In DNA form, the CDR3 reads TGTGCCAGTAGTATAGGAGGGAGCTCTGGGGCCAACGTCCTGACTTTC.

This CDR3 reads CASSSPGSPKQYF. The CDR3 region has the DNA TGTGCCAGCAGTTCCCCCGGGAGCCCCAAGCAGTACTTC. The rearrangement uses TRBV27 and TRBJ2-7; perhaps TRBD2 as D (6 bases). This CDR3 has 13 residues. Trimming stripped 4 bases from V and 8 bases from J, with 15 bases between. The germline V gene has CDR1 MNHEY and CDR2 SMNVEV (reference sequence).

The rearrangement joins TRBV30 to TRBJ2-2; TRBD1 matches 8 bases. With V trimmed by 6 bases and J by 5 bases, 14 bases remained unmatched. The CDR3 has 16 amino acids. From germline, CDR1 is GTSNPN and CDR2 SVGIG (reference sequence). The DNA of the CDR3 is TGTGCCTGTACCCGGGACAGGAGGGCCAGGACCGGGGAGCTGTTTTTT. Amino acids: CACTRDRRARTGELFF. Using reference TRBV30 and TRBJ2-2 for the parts outside the CDR3, the full variable domain is SQTIHQWPATLVQPVGSPLSLECTVEGTSNPNLYWYRQAAGRGLQLLFYSVGIGQISSEVPQNLSASRPQDRQFILSSKKLLLSDSGFYLCACTRDRRARTGELFFGEGSRLTVL.